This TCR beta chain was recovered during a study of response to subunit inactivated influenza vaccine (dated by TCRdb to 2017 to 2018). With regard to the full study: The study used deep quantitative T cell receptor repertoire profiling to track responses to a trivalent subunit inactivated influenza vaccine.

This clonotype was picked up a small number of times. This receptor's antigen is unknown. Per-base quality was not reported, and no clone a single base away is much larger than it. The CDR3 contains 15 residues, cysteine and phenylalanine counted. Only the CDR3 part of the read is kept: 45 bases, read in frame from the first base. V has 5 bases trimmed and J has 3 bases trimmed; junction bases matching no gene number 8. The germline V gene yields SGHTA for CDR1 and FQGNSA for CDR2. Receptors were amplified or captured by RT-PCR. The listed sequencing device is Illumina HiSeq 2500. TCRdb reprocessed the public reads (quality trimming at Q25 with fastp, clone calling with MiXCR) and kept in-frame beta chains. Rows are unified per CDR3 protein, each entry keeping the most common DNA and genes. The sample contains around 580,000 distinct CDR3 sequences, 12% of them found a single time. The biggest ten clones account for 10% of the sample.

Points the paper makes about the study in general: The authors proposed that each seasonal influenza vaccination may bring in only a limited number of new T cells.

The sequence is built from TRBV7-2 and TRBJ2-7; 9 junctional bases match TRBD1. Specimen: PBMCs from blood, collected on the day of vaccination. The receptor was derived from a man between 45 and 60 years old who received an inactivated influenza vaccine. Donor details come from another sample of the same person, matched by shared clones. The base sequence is TGTGCCAGCAGCCCTACTACAGGGGGCTACTACGAGCAGTACTTC. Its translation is CASSPTTGGYYEQYF.